The 17 T cell receptor beta chains below all came from one sample that was sequenced in a study of blood T cells in healthy people across ages. Alongside a J-beta primer mix, a sample-barcoded 5' primer served in a second PCR lasting about 7 to 12 cycles. TCRdb reprocessed the 5' RACE reads with MiXCR, giving one entry per CDR3 protein. Found here are 1.5 million to 2 million distinct CDR3 sequences, 30% to 40% of them singletons; the top ten hold about 10%. Specimen: blood. These receptors were collected from a woman younger than 45 in good health.

The gene calls are TRBV9 and TRBJ2-7, with a tentative D call TRBD1 (8 bases). CDR3 size: 14 residues. CDR1 and CDR2 (germline): SGDLS, YYNGEE. V was trimmed by 6 bases and J by 3 bases, leaving 16 bases between them. CDR3 amino acids: CASNRGGAGYEQYF. DNA of the CDR3: TGTGCCAGCAACAGGGGGGGGGCGGGCTACGAGCAGTACTTC.

The genes are TRBV6-1 and TRBJ2-2; 8 nucleotides align to TRBD2. The CDR3 totals 18 residues. The junction had 13 bases not matched to a gene; V was cut back by 5 bases and J by 2 bases. Germline V CDR1 and CDR2: MNHNS, SASEGT. CDR3 protein: CASSSRAGLAVNTGELFF. The DNA for the CDR3 is TGTGCCAGCAGTAGTCGGGCAGGACTAGCTGTTAACACCGGGGAGCTGTTTTTT.

As concerns this clonotype: It may be a read error: a sequence one base away is much more abundant. This chain connects TRBV12-3 or TRBV12-4 to TRBJ2-7; D uncertain. The CDR3 totals 13 residues. V gave up 6 bases and J gave up 6 bases, with 15 bases separating them. The DNA of the CDR3 is TGTGCCAGCAGCCTAAGGGCCGATGCCGAGCAGTACTTC. This gives the protein CASSLRADAEQYF.

The rearrangement joins TRBV7-9 to TRBJ2-5; perhaps D is TRBD1 or TRBD2 (6 bases each). Trimming left V 3 bases short and J 2 bases short, with 16 bases between. The CDR3 covers 16 residues. The germline gives CDR1 SEHNR, CDR2 FQNEAQ (reference sequence). This chain's CDR3 is CASSFMPGASQETQYF. The CDR3 region has the DNA TGTGCCAGCAGCTTTATGCCGGGGGCAAGTCAAGAGACCCAGTACTTC.

This clonotype came up many times. The chain links TRBV18 to TRBJ2-2, with D unresolved. The germline V gene encodes CDR1 KGHSH and CDR2 LQKENI. The length of the CDR3 is 13 residues. The V and J ends lost 4 bases and 1 base respectively, with 4 bases between them. The chain's CDR3 is CASSLQNTGELFF. The CDR3 nucleotides are TGTGCCAGCTCACTTCAGAACACCGGGGAGCTGTTTTTT.

The chain links TRBV12-3 or TRBV12-4 to TRBJ1-4; unclear D gene. Trimming took off 5 bases at V and 5 bases at J, with 9 bases between the two ends. This CDR3 contains 13 residues. Here the CDR3 DNA reads TGTGCCAGCAGTAGACTGGAAAATGAAAAACTGTTTTTT. It specifies CASSRLENEKLFF.

The chain combines TRBV18 with TRBJ1-1, with D tentatively TRBD1 (5 bases). The CDR3 spans 18 residues. The germline gives CDR1 KGHSH, CDR2 LQKENI. Trimming cost V 0 bases and J 0 bases, with 17 bases left between them. The CDR3 coding sequence is TGTGCCAGCTCACCACCGGGGCGTGGTCTTGTAATGAACACTGAAGCTTTCTTT. It translates to CASSPPGRGLVMNTEAFF.

The chain has TRBV2 and TRBJ1-1; TRBD1 matches at 11 bases. The germline gives CDR1 SNHLY, CDR2 FYNNEI. The CDR3 consists of 14 residues. V trimming: 6 bases; J trimming: 6 bases; junction bases outside the gene matches: 6. The CDR3 DNA follows: TGTGCCAGCAGAAGGGACAGGGGGACGGCTGAAGCTTTCTTT. Translated, it gives CASRRDRGTAEAFF.

The chain has TRBV6-1 and TRBJ2-1; 9 bases are a match to TRBD2. Germline trimming cut 4 bases from V and 7 bases from J; bases unmatched to any gene: 11. Germline lookup yields CDR1 MNHNS and CDR2 SASEGT. The CDR3 extends over 16 amino acids. The CDR3 bases are TGTGCCAGCAGTGGAAGAGGGGCTAGCGGGGCGAATGAGCAGTTCTTC. This encodes CASSGRGASGANEQFF.

This clonotype was seen a few times. This chain links TRBV7-3 with TRBJ2-5; 11 bases align to TRBD1. With 5 bases clipped from V and 5 bases from J, the junction kept 4 bases outside the gene matches. The CDR3 runs 14 residues. Germline assignment: CDR1 SGHTA and CDR2 FQGTGA. Here the CDR3 DNA reads TGTGCCAGCAGCGGACAGGGGGCCGGGGAGACCCAGTACTTC. Residues: CASSGQGAGETQYF. Based on the CDR3 plus reference TRBV7-3 and TRBJ2-5, the full variable domain is GAGVSQTPSNKVTEKGKYVELRCDPISGHTALYWYRQSLGQGPEFLIYFQGTGAADDSGLPNDRFFAVRPEGSVSTLKIQRTERGDSAVYLCASSGQGAGETQYFGPGTRLLVL.

The J gene is TRBJ2-5, the V gene TRBV7-6; D not resolved. V was shortened by 2 bases and J by 1 base, with 8 bases between the two germline ends. The CDR3 sequence is 14 residues long. The germline gives CDR1 SGHVS, CDR2 FNYEAQ. The DNA of the CDR3 is TGTGCCAGCAGCTTATGGTTGGGCCAAGAGACCCAGTACTTC. Translation gives CASSLWLGQETQYF. Filled out from reference TRBV7-6 and TRBJ2-5, the complete variable domain reads GAGVSQSPRYKVTKRGQDVALRCDPISGHVSLYWYRQALGQGPEFLTYFNYEAQQDKSGLPNDRFSAERPEGSISTLTIQRTEQRDSAMYRCASSLWLGQETQYFGPGTRLLVL.

CDR3 loop: CASSCERSSYEQYF. CDR3 sequence (DNA): TGCGCCAGCAGCTGCGAGAGGAGCTCCTACGAGCAGTACTTC. V gene TRBV5-1 combines with J gene TRBJ2-7; D ambiguous. The CDR3 contains 14 residues. Trimming cost V 3 bases and J 0 bases, with 10 bases left between them. Germline V gene data show CDR1 as SGHRS and CDR2 as YFSETQ. The variable domain in full, with the rest retrieved from reference TRBV5-1 and TRBJ2-7, is KAGVTQTPRYLIKTRGQQVTLSCSPISGHRSVSWYQQTPGQGLQFLFEYFSETQRNKGNFPGRFSGRQFSNSRSEMNVSTLELGDSALYLCASSCERSSYEQYFGPGTRLTVT.

The rearrangement uses TRBV12-3 or TRBV12-4 and TRBJ1-2; D remains ambiguous. CDR3 length: 13 residues. V dropped 0 bases and J dropped 5 bases, with 7 bases sitting between them. DNA of the CDR3: TGTGCCAGCAGTTTAGCAATGTGGTATGGCTACACCTTC. Protein sequence: CASSLAMWYGYTF.

The sample holds many counts of this clonotype. The junction departs from germline at one end; a sequencing error may be responsible. V and J are TRBV18 and TRBJ2-5, with 9 nucleotides matching TRBD2. Germline CDR1 reads KGHSH; CDR2 reads LQKENI. The CDR3 covers 14 residues. The CDR3 nucleotides read TGTGCCAGCTCATCACCGGGACTAGCTGGGGAGCAGTACTTC. Amino acid sequence: CASSSPGLAGEQYF.

The rearrangement uses TRBV28 and TRBJ1-1; maybe TRBD1 (5 bases). Germline values: CDR1 MDHEN, CDR2 SYDVKM. This CDR3 is 13 amino acids long. Trimming stripped 2 bases from V and 11 bases from J, with 15 bases between. The CDR3, as DNA: TGTGCCAGCAGTTTACGGGGGGGGATGTCGGCTTTCTTT. Translating it yields CASSLRGGMSAFF.

There are many counts of this clonotype. This chain links TRBV4-1 with TRBJ2-5; D tentatively fits TRBD1 or TRBD2 (6 bases each). This CDR3 is 15 amino acids long. Looked up from germline, CDR1 is MGHRA and CDR2 is YSYEKL. V was trimmed by 4 bases and J by 5 bases, leaving 17 bases between them. CDR3 in DNA: TGCGCCAGCAGCCCTCAACTTAGGGGGGTGGAGACCCAGTACTTC. As protein: CASSPQLRGVETQYF.

The chain couples TRBV5-5 to TRBJ1-1; 7 bases are a match to TRBD1. The CDR3 extends over 14 amino acids. Germline V gene lookup returns CDR1 SGHKS and CDR2 YYEKEE (reference sequence). Germline trimming cut 3 bases from V and 4 bases from J; bases unmatched to any gene: 6. In nucleotides, the CDR3 is TGTGCCAGCAGCTGCAGGGGGTGGGTCACTGAAGCTTTCTTT. Protein product: CASSCRGWVTEAFF.